Listed below are T cell receptor beta chains from one sample, sequenced in a study of T cell changes during pregnancy in multiple sclerosis. Sequencing used immunoSEQ multiplex PCR; TCRdb keeps in-frame clones, though not all of them. The sample carries roughly 100,000 clones, 75% to 95% recorded once. The sequencing used peripheral blood, collected after pregnancy. Receptors originate from a female donor in good health, enrolled as a control in a pregnancy study. Both conserved end residues are part of each CDR3. D genes are given only for firm matches. A row's size may be missing; if present it is once, few, many or a size class.

clone_size j_call v_call d_call cdr3_length cdr3_aa cdr3_nt
. TRBJ2-6 TRBV7-9 TRBD1 16 CASSTTTGTGANVLTF TGTGCCAGCAGCACAACGACAGGGACTGGGGCCAACGTCCTGACTTTC
. TRBJ2-2 TRBV11-2 TRBD1 16 CASSPSQGAYTGELFF TGTGCCAGCAGCCCGTCACAGGGGGCCTACACCGGGGAGCTGTTTTTT
. TRBJ2-7 TRBV6-5 . 14 CASRPRGGSWEQYF TGTGCCAGCAGGCCTCGGGGAGGAAGTTGGGAGCAGTACTTC
. TRBJ2-3 TRBV7-2 . 12 CASSLDRDTVYF TGTGCCAGCAGCCTTGACCGGGACACCGTGTATTTT
. TRBJ2-4 TRBV7-3 TRBD1 17 CASSLNRQGAGKNIQYF TGTGCCAGCAGCTTAAACCGACAGGGGGCTGGCAAAAACATTCAGTACTTC
. TRBJ1-6 TRBV5-6 . 15 CASSPWGAANSPLHF TGTGCCAGCAGCCCCTGGGGCGCGGCTAATTCACCCCTCCACTTT
. TRBJ2-7 TRBV28 . 13 CASSLLREFQQYF TGTGCCAGCAGTTTATTAAGGGAGTTTCAGCAGTACTTC
. TRBJ2-7 TRBV4-3 TRBD1 17 CASSQDSHDRVIHEQYF TGCGCCAGCAGCCAAGATTCCCATGACAGGGTCATCCACGAGCAGTACTTC
. TRBJ1-2 TRBV29-1 TRBD1 12 CSAAGTAHGYTF TGCAGCGCTGCCGGGACAGCTCATGGCTACACCTTC
. TRBJ1-5 TRBV19 TRBD1 16 CASSEGQGAFNQPQHF TGTGCCAGTAGTGAGGGGCAGGGGGCCTTCAATCAGCCCCAGCATTTT
. TRBJ1-3 TRBV5-4 TRBD1 15 CASSHPGQTGNTIYF TGTGCCAGCAGCCACCCGGGACAGACCGGAAACACCATATATTTT
. TRBJ1-1 TRBV5-4 TRBD1 15 CASSTADRVVTEAFF TGTGCCAGCAGCACGGCGGACAGGGTCGTCACTGAAGCTTTCTTT
. TRBJ1-3 TRBV6-6 . 14 CASSQDRNGNTIYF TGTGCCAGCAGCCAAGACAGGAACGGAAACACCATATATTTT
. TRBJ2-3 TRBV9 . 13 CASDSSSTDTQYF TGTGCCAGCGACTCCTCTAGCACAGATACGCAGTATTTT
once TRBJ1-2 TRBV6-5 TRBD1 13 CASSDRVNYGYTF TGTGCCAGCTCAGACAGGGTGAACTATGGCTACACCTTC
. TRBJ2-3 TRBV2 . 13 CASRSRPTDTQYF TGTGCCAGCAGATCTAGACCCACAGATACGCAGTATTTT
. TRBJ2-2 TRBV2 TRBD1 14 CASRGQPNTGELFF TGTGCCAGCAGGGGACAGCCGAACACCGGGGAGCTGTTTTTT
. TRBJ1-2 TRBV28 . 12 CASSGGDYGYTF TGTGCCAGCAGTGGGGGGGACTATGGCTACACCTTC
. TRBJ2-2 TRBV7-2 . 15 CASSFGLRNTGELFF TGTGCCAGCAGCTTTGGACTTAGGAACACCGGGGAGCTGTTTTTT
. TRBJ1-2 TRBV7-2 . 14 CASSPSGGDYGYTF TGTGCCAGCAGCCCCTCGGGGGGCGACTATGGCTACACCTTC
. TRBJ2-7 TRBV15 . 14 CATSRGGTLYEQYF TGTGCCACCAGCAGAGGGGGGACACTATACGAGCAGTACTTC
. TRBJ2-7 TRBV7-2 . 13 CASSLAGSYEQYF TGTGCCAGCAGCTTAGCGGGGAGCTACGAGCAGTACTTC
once TRBJ2-3 TRBV4-3 TRBD2 16 CASSPRTSGGTDTQYF TGCGCCAGCAGCCCCCGGACTAGCGGGGGTACAGATACGCAGTATTTT
. TRBJ1-4 TRBV4-1 . 14 CASSPTVINEKLFF TGCGCCAGCAGCCCGACTGTTATTAATGAAAAACTGTTTTTT
. TRBJ1-2 TRBV29-1 TRBD1 13 CSVIGTGSYGYTF TGCAGCGTCATCGGGACAGGGTCCTATGGCTACACCTTC
. TRBJ1-4 TRBV27 TRBD1 18 CASSFLTRTGGTNEKLFF TGTGCCAGCAGTTTCCTGACACGGACAGGAGGCACTAATGAAAAACTGTTTTTT
. TRBJ2-5 TRBV4-1 TRBD1 18 CASSQERQGAIVQETQYF TGCGCCAGCAGCCAAGAAAGACAGGGGGCTATCGTCCAAGAGACCCAGTACTTC
. TRBJ1-6 TRBV15 TRBD1 17 CATSRDPPGAGGSPLHF TGTGCCACCAGCAGAGATCCACCCGGGGCAGGGGGTTCACCCCTCCACTTT
. TRBJ1-5 TRBV19 TRBD1 15 CASSTPGGSNQPQHF TGTGCCAGTAGTACTCCAGGGGGTAGCAATCAGCCCCAGCATTTT
. TRBJ1-4 TRBV19 . 15 CASSAWGGQNEKLFF TGTGCCAGTAGTGCCTGGGGAGGGCAGAATGAAAAACTGTTTTTT
. TRBJ2-6 TRBV5-5 . 16 CASSFPGRPGANVLTF TGTGCCAGCAGCTTCCCGGGTCGCCCTGGGGCCAACGTCCTGACTTTC
. TRBJ2-1 TRBV7-2 TRBD1 14 CASSLARGRHEQFF TGTGCCAGCAGCTTAGCTAGGGGGCGGCATGAGCAGTTCTTC
. TRBJ1-2 TRBV7-9 . 14 CASSQDRQFYGYTF TGTGCCAGCAGCCAGGACCGACAGTTCTATGGCTACACCTTC
. TRBJ2-3 TRBV2 . 12 CASSIVTDTQYF TGTGCCAGCAGCATAGTGACAGATACGCAGTATTTT
. TRBJ2-5 TRBV7-2 . 12 CATGQRQETQYF TGTGCCACAGGACAGAGACAAGAGACCCAGTACTTC
. TRBJ1-5 TRBV15 . 15 CATSRDLGPGQPQHF TGTGCCACCAGCAGAGATCTGGGGCCTGGTCAGCCCCAGCATTTT
. TRBJ1-2 TRBV20-1 . 11 CSVRQGYGYTF TGCAGTGTCAGGCAGGGCTATGGCTACACCTTC
. TRBJ1-4 TRBV7-9 TRBD1 15 CASSLGQGVLEKLFF TGTGCCAGCAGCTTAGGACAGGGGGTACTAGAAAAACTGTTTTTT
. TRBJ1-1 TRBV28 . 15 CASSRLSGGNPEAFF TGTGCCAGCAGTCGTCTATCCGGGGGAAATCCCGAAGCTTTCTTT
. TRBJ1-5 TRBV19 . 20 CASSIVKQGGLRTSNQPQHF TGTGCCAGTAGTATAGTAAAACAGGGTGGACTTCGGACTTCCAATCAGCCCCAGCATTTT
. TRBJ1-4 TRBV30 . 14 CAWSVEVATGKLFF TGTGCCTGGAGTGTAGAGGTGGCCACGGGAAAACTGTTTTTT
. TRBJ2-2 TRBV5-5 TRBD1 16 CASRFSLDRGTGELFF TGTGCCAGCAGGTTTAGTCTGGACAGGGGTACCGGGGAGCTGTTTTTT
. TRBJ2-1 TRBV5-1 . 13 CASSTTVDNEQFF TGCGCCAGCAGCACCACGGTCGACAATGAGCAGTTCTTC
. TRBJ2-5 TRBV9 . 14 CASSPEGEGETQYF TGTGCCAGCAGTCCTGAGGGGGAGGGGGAGACCCAGTACTTC
. TRBJ1-1 TRBV18 TRBD1 16 CASSRPGTGGGTEAFF TGTGCCAGCTCCCGTCCCGGGACAGGGGGAGGCACTGAAGCTTTCTTT
. TRBJ1-3 TRBV29-1 . 12 CSVYSSGNTIYF TGCAGCGTTTACTCGAGTGGAAACACCATATATTTT
. TRBJ2-1 TRBV2 TRBD1 14 CASPRGTPYNEQFF TGTGCCAGCCCCAGGGGGACCCCCTACAATGAGCAGTTCTTC
. TRBJ1-3 TRBV5-5 . 15 CASSLYLVDGNTIYF TGTGCCAGCAGCTTGTATCTAGTCGACGGAAACACCATATATTTT
once TRBJ2-5 TRBV6-5 TRBD1 14 CATQAAGGRETQYF TGTGCCACTCAGGCGGCAGGGGGCAGGGAGACCCAGTACTTC
. TRBJ2-2 TRBV5-1 . 15 CASSLDQERTGELFF TGCGCCAGCAGCTTGGACCAAGAGAGAACCGGGGAGCTGTTTTTT
. TRBJ2-2 TRBV19 . 13 CASSIESPGELFF TGTGCCAGTAGTATAGAAAGCCCCGGGGAGCTGTTTTTT
. TRBJ2-1 TRBV6-5 TRBD1 14 CASSYGQGADEQFF TGTGCCAGCAGTTACGGGCAGGGGGCCGATGAGCAGTTCTTC
. TRBJ2-4 TRBV7-8 . 13 CASSEERGYIQYF TGTGCCAGCAGCGAGGAGAGGGGGTACATTCAGTACTTC
. TRBJ1-5 TRBV9 . 17 CASSVEGSGNSNQPQHF TGTGCCAGCAGCGTAGAAGGATCAGGGAATAGCAATCAGCCCCAGCATTTT
. TRBJ2-2 TRBV4-3 TRBD2 16 CASSQFSGVNTGELFF TGCGCCAGCAGCCAGTTTAGCGGGGTTAACACCGGGGAGCTGTTTTTT
. TRBJ2-3 TRBV5-1 . 13 CASSQGQEDTQYF TGCGCCAGCAGTCAGGGGCAGGAGGATACGCAGTATTTT
. TRBJ2-1 TRBV30 . 11 CARRDNNEQFF TGTGCCCGCAGGGACAACAATGAGCAGTTCTTC